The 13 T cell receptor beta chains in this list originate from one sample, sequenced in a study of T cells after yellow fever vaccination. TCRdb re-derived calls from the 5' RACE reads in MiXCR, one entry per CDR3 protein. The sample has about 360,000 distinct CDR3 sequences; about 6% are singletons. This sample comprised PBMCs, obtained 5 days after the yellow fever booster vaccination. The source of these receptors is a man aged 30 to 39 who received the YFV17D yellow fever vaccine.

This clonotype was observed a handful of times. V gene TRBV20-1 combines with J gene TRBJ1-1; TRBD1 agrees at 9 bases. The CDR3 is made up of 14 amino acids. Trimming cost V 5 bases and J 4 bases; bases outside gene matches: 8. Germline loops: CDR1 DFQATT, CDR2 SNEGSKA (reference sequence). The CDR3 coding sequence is TGCAGTGCTCTACAGGGGGCGCGGGTCACTGAAGCTTTCTTT. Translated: CSALQGARVTEAFF.

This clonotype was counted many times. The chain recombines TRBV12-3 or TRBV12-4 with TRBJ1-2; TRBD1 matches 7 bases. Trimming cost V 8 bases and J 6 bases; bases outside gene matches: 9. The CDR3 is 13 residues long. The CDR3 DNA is TGTGCCAGCTCCACTTCGACAGGGAATGGCTACACCTTC. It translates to CASSTSTGNGYTF.

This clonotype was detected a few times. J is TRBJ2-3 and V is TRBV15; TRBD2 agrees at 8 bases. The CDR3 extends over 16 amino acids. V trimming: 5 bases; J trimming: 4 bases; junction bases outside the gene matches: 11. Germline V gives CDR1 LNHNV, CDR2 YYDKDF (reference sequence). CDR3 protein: CATSGTGTRVADTQYF. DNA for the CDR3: TGTGCCACCAGCGGGACCGGGACTAGAGTGGCAGATACGCAGTATTTT.

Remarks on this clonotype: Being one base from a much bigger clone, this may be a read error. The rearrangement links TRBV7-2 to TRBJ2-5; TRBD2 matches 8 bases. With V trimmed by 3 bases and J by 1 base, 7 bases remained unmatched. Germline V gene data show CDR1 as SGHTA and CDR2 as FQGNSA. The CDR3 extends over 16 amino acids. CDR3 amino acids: CASSFIRGGLQETQYF. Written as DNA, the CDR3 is TGTGCCAGCAGCTTTATCCGGGGGGGTCTCCAAGAGACCCAGTACTTC.

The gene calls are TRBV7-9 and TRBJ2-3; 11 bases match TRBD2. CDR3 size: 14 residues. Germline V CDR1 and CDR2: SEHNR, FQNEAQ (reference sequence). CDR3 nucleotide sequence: TGTACCGTCGGGTTGACTAGCGGGAAAGATACGCAGTATTTT. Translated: CTVGLTSGKDTQYF.

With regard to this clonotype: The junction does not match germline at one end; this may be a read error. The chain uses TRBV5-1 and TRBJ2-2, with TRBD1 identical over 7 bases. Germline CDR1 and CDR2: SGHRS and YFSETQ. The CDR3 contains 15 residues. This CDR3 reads CAGSRQGGTTGELFF. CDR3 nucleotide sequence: TGCGCCGGCAGCAGACAGGGTGGCACCACCGGGGAGCTGTTTTTT. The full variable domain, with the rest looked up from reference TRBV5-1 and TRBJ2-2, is KAGVTQTPRYLIKTRGQQVTLSCSPISGHRSVSWYQQTPGQGLQFLFEYFSETQRNKGNFPGRFSGRQFSNSRSEMNVSTLELGDSALYLCAGSRQGGTTGELFFGEGSRLTVL.

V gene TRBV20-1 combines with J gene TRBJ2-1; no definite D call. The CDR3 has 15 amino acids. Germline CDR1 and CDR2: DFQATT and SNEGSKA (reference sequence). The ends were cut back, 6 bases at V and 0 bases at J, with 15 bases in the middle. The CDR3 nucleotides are TGCAGTGCCAGACGGACCCCCAGCTCCTACAATGAGCAGTTCTTC. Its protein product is CSARRTPSSYNEQFF.

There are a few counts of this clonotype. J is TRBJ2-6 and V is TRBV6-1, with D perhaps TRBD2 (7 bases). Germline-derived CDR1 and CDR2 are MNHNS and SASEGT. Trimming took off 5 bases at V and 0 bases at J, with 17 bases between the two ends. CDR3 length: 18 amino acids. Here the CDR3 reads CASSLGGLGVSGANVLTF. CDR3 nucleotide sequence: TGTGCCAGCAGTCTCGGGGGGCTGGGGGTCTCTGGGGCCAACGTCCTGACTTTC.

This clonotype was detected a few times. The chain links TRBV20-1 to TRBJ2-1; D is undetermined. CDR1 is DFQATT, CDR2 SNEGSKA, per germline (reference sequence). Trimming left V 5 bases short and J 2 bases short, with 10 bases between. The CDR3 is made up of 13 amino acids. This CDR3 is CSAPVIAYNEQFF. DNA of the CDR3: TGCAGTGCTCCCGTGATAGCCTACAATGAGCAGTTCTTC.

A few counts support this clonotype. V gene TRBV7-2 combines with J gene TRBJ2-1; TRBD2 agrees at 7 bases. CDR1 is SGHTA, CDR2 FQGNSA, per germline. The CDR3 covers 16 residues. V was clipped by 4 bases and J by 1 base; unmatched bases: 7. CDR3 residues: CASSWGGGESYNEQFF. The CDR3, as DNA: TGTGCCAGCAGCTGGGGGGGGGGAGAGTCCTACAATGAGCAGTTCTTC.

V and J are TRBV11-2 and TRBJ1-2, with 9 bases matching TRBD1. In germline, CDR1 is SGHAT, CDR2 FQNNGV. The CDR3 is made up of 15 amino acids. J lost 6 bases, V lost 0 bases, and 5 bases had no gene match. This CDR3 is CASSLDRQGDHGYTF. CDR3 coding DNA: TGTGCCAGCAGCTTAGATCGACAGGGGGACCATGGCTACACCTTC.

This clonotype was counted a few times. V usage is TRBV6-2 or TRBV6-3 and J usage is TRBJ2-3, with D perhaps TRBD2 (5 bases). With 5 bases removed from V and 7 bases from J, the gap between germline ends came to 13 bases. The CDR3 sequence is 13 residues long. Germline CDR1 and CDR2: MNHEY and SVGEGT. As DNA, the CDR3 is TGTGCCAGCAGTATCGGGATTACCAATACGCAGTATTTT. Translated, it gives CASSIGITNTQYF.

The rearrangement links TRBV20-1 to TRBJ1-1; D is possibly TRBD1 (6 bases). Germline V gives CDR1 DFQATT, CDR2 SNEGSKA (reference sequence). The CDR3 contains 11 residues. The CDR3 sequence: CRGATYTEAFF. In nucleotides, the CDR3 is TGCAGGGGGGCGACTTACACTGAAGCTTTCTTT.